The T cell receptor beta chain described here comes from a study of regulatory T cells in long-lasting Graves disease. The TCR beta library used iRepertoire HTBI primers with Arm-PCR amplification of CDR3. TCRdb re-analysed the multiplex PCR reads in MiXCR, keeping a single row per CDR3 protein. This sample has roughly 500,000 distinct CDR3 sequences; roughly 21% occur once, and the top ten carry roughly 7.1%. Time point described: persistent/refractory GD, antithyroid drugs over 5 years with positive TRAb. RNA isolated from PBMCs was used to make the TCR library. This clonotype was seen a single time. The antigen is not known. Germline V gene sequence: CDR1 SGHTA, CDR2 FQGNSA. With 7 bases clipped from V and 2 bases from J, the junction kept 10 bases outside the gene matches. This CDR3 is built from 16 residues. Study-level points and caveats: Comparison showed that persistent patients shared more public clonotypes (roughly 2,500) than new patients (over 950). Persistent disease favored TRBV28, TRBJ1-2 and TRBJ2-5. Persistent Graves' patients showed reduced TCR diversity versus newly diagnosed patients.

The rearrangement links TRBV7-2 to TRBJ2-3; the match to TRBD1 covers 9 bases. The source of this sequence is a female donor with Graves disease. The material was peripheral blood mononuclear cells (PBMCs), obtained when the disease was refractory, from a patient treated with antithyroid drugs. In DNA, the CDR3 is TGTGCCAGCACCCCCGGGAGGACAGGGGTCACAGATACGCAGTATTTT. It yields the protein CASTPGRTGVTDTQYF.